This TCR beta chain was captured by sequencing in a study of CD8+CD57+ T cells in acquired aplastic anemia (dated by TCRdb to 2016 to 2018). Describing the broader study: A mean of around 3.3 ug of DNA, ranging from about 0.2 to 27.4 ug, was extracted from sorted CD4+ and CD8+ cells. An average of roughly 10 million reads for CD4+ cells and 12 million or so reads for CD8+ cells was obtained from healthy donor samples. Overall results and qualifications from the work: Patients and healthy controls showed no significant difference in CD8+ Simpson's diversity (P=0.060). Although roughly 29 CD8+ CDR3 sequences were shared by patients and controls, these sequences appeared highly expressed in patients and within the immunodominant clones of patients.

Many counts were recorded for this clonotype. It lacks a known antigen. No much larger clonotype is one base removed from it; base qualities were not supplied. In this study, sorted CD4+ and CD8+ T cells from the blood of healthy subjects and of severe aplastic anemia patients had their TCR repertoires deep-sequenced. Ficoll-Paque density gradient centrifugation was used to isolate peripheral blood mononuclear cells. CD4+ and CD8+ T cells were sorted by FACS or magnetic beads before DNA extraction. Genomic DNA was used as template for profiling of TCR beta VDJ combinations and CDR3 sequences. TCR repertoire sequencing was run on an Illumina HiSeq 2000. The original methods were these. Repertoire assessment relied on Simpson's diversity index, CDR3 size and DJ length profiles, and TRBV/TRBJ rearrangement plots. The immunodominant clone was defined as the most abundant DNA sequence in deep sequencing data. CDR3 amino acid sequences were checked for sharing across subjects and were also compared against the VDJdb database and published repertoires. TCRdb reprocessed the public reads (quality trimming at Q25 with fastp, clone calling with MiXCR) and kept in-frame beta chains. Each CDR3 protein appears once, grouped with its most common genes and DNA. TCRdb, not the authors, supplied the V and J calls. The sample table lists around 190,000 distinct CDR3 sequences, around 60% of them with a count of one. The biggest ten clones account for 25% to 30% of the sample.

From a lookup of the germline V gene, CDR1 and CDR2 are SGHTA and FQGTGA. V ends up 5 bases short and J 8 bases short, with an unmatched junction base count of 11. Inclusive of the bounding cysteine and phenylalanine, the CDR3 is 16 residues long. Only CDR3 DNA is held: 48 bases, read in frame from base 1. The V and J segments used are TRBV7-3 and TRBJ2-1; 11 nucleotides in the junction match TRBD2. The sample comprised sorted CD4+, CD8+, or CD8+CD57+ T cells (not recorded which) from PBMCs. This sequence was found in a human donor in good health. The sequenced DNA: TGTGCCAGCAGCCGAGAGGTCGGACTAGCGGGCCATGAGCAGTTCTTC. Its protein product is CASSREVGLAGHEQFF.